Below, 22 T cell receptor beta chains from the same sample are listed, as sequenced in a study of identical twins. Each CDR3 protein is one row after TCRdb ran MiXCR on the 5' RACE reads. Here the sample spans about 530,000 distinct CDR3 sequences, around 22% being singletons. These same data were also listed under a study on yellow fever vaccine responses in identical twins.

What was sequenced was CD4+ T cells sorted from blood. The receptor source for this set is a woman younger than 35 in good health.

The chain couples TRBV12-3 or TRBV12-4 to TRBJ2-2; maybe TRBD1 (5 bases). This CDR3 region has 14 residues. Trimming stripped 3 bases from V and 6 bases from J, with 11 bases between. The CDR3 reads CASSFAGFAGELFF. CDR3 nucleotides: TGTGCCAGCAGTTTTGCAGGGTTCGCCGGGGAGCTGTTTTTT.

This clonotype was detected only a few times. V and J are TRBV7-9 and TRBJ2-3; 8 bases are a match to TRBD1. V was clipped by 6 bases and J by 6 bases; unmatched bases: 5. Germline CDR1 is SEHNR and CDR2 is FQNEAQ (reference sequence). CDR3 size: 13 residues. As DNA, the CDR3 is TGTGCCAGCAGATCAGGGGGCGACGATACGCAGTATTTT. This translates into CASRSGGDDTQYF.

The chain combines TRBV2 with TRBJ2-4; no firm D call. The V gene lost 6 bases and the J gene lost 2 bases, with 8 bases spanning the gap. This CDR3 is built from 13 residues. Per germline, CDR1 SNHLY and CDR2 FYNNEI. The DNA of the CDR3 is TGTGCCAGCAGAGTTTTACCCAAAAACATTCAGTACTTC. It is translated as CASRVLPKNIQYF. Combining the CDR3 with reference TRBV2 and TRBJ2-4 gives the whole variable domain EPEVTQTPSHQVTQMGQEVILRCVPISNHLYFYWYRQILGQKVEFLVSFYNNEISEKSEIFDDQFSVERPDGSNFTLKIRSTKLEDSAMYFCASRVLPKNIQYFGAGTRLSVL.

A few counts support this clonotype. CDR3 sequence reads: CASRGLKKETQYF. Written as DNA, the CDR3 is TGTGCCAGCAGAGGACTTAAAAAAGAGACCCAGTACTTC. The chain employs TRBV6-2 or TRBV6-3 and TRBJ2-5, with D possibly being TRBD2 (5 bases). The CDR3 extends over 13 amino acids. The germline CDR1 and CDR2 sequences are MNHEY and SVGEGT. V lost 6 bases and J 3 bases, leaving 11 bases between the germline ends.

The CDR3 DNA follows: TGTGCCAGCAGCTTAATGGAGGTTGGCTATGGCTACACCTTC. This gives the protein CASSLMEVGYGYTF. The chain employs TRBV7-9 and TRBJ1-2; D is ambiguous. Per the germline V gene, CDR1 is SEHNR and CDR2 is FQNEAQ (reference sequence). Deletions cut 2 bases from V and 4 bases from J, with 11 bases between. This CDR3 is built from 14 residues. Filled out from reference TRBV7-9 and TRBJ1-2, the complete variable domain reads DTGVSQNPRHKITKRGQNVTFRCDPISEHNRLYWYRQTLGQGPEFLTYFQNEAQLEKSRLLSDRFSAERPKGSFSTLEIQRTEQGDSAMYLCASSLMEVGYGYTFGSGTRLTVV.

The V and J genes are TRBV24-1 and TRBJ2-7; D perhaps matches TRBD1 (5 bases). Trimming cost V 5 bases and J 4 bases, with 11 bases left between them. CDR1 and CDR2 (germline): KGHDR, SFDVKD. The CDR3 has 13 amino acids. CDR3 nucleotide sequence: TGTGCCACCAGTGCTGACAGCAATTACGAGCAGTACGTC. Translating it yields CATSADSNYEQYV.

The V call is TRBV20-1, the J call TRBJ2-7; D is possibly TRBD1 (6 bases). Per germline, CDR1 DFQATT and CDR2 SNEGSKA (reference sequence). Trimming shortened V by 1 base and J by 6 bases, and 13 bases separated the two germline ends. The CDR3 is 13 residues long. CDR3 loop: CSARVTGYGEQYV. In DNA form, the CDR3 reads TGCAGTGCTAGAGTAACAGGGTACGGCGAGCAGTACGTC.

The chain employs TRBV3-1 and TRBJ2-4; weak D call: TRBD2 (6 bases). Germline loops: CDR1 LGHDT, CDR2 YNNKEL (reference sequence). The CDR3 sequence is 17 residues long. Trimming removed 0 bases from V and 0 bases from J, with 12 bases in between. The CDR3: CASSQDLEGRAKNIQYF. In DNA form, the CDR3 reads TGTGCCAGCAGCCAAGATCTGGAGGGGCGAGCCAAAAACATTCAGTACTTC.

The genes are TRBV5-1 and TRBJ2-7, with TRBD1 identical over 9 bases. Germline CDR1 is SGHRS and CDR2 is YFSETQ. V shed 7 bases, J shed 0 bases, and the junction held 5 bases outside the gene matches. The CDR3 totals 14 residues. This CDR3 is CASSGTGYSYEQYF. CDR3 nucleotides: TGCGCCAGCTCCGGGACAGGGTACTCCTACGAGCAGTACTTC.

This clonotype was seen only a few times. The chain employs TRBV14 and TRBJ2-5, with 13 bases fitting TRBD2. Germline CDR1 and CDR2: SGHDN and FVKESK. The CDR3 is made up of 17 amino acids. J was trimmed by 4 bases and V by 3 bases; bases with no gene match: 8. DNA of the CDR3: TGTGCCAGCAGCCAGGCGACTAGCGGGAGGTTCCGAGAGACCCAGTACTTC. Its translation: CASSQATSGRFRETQYF. Complete variable domain (other parts from reference TRBV14 and TRBJ2-5): EAGVTQFPSHSVIEKGQTVTLRCDPISGHDNLYWYRRVMGKEIKFLLHFVKESKQDESGMPNNRFLAERTGGTYSTLKVQPAELEDSGVYFCASSQATSGRFRETQYFGPGTRLLVL.

The chain employs TRBV4-1 and TRBJ2-1; TRBD1 matches at 7 bases. J lost 9 bases, V lost 2 bases, and 13 bases had no gene match. This CDR3 has 16 residues. Germline lookup yields CDR1 MGHRA and CDR2 YSYEKL. DNA for the CDR3: TGCGCCAGCAGCCAACAGGGACGGGACAGTCCGGGTGAGCAGTTCTTC. Translated, it gives CASSQQGRDSPGEQFF.

The chain couples TRBV4-2 to TRBJ2-3, with D perhaps TRBD2 (6 bases). CDR3 size: 15 residues. Germline loops: CDR1 LGHNA, CDR2 YNFKEQ. V was shortened by 4 bases and J by 2 bases, with 13 bases between the two germline ends. The CDR3 here is CASSRFSGLTDTQYF. Here the CDR3 DNA reads TGTGCCAGCAGCCGGTTTAGCGGCCTCACAGATACGCAGTATTTT.

The chain employs TRBV5-1 and TRBJ2-2; D gene unclear. Looked up from germline, CDR1 is SGHRS and CDR2 is YFSETQ. With 0 bases removed from V and 7 bases from J, the gap between germline ends came to 10 bases. The CDR3 sequence is 14 residues long. The CDR3 loop is CASSLEVGSGELFF. CDR3 sequence (DNA): TGCGCCAGCAGCTTGGAGGTGGGAAGCGGGGAGCTGTTTTTT.

V usage is TRBV6-5 and J usage is TRBJ2-5, with 10 bases aligning to TRBD2. With V trimmed by 0 bases and J by 2 bases, 6 bases remained unmatched. The CDR3 spans 17 residues. CDR1 is MNHEY and CDR2 is SVGAGI in the germline V gene. The CDR3 loop reads CASSYSKVSGRQETQYF. For the CDR3, the DNA is TGTGCCAGCAGTTACTCGAAGGTTAGCGGGAGGCAAGAGACCCAGTACTTC.

This clonotype has more than one count but fewer than ten. The V gene is TRBV5-1, the J gene TRBJ2-2, with TRBD2 identical over 9 bases. Germline lookup yields CDR1 SGHRS and CDR2 YFSETQ. The CDR3 consists of 17 residues. Trimming removed 1 base from V and 5 bases from J; junction bases left unmatched: 9. For the CDR3, the DNA is TGCGCCAGCAGCTTGAGGATAGCGGGAGTAAGAACCGGGGAGCTGTTTTTT. Its translation is CASSLRIAGVRTGELFF.

The chain combines TRBV10-3 with TRBJ2-6; D perhaps matches TRBD1 (7 bases). Germline lookup yields CDR1 ENHRY and CDR2 SYGVKD. V lost 0 bases to trimming and J lost 0 bases, with 15 bases between them. The CDR3 spans 19 residues. The CDR3 loop reads CAISESKGGQSSGANVLTF. Written as DNA, the CDR3 is TGTGCCATCAGTGAGTCGAAGGGGGGACAGAGCTCTGGGGCCAACGTCCTGACTTTC.

This clonotype was recorded at least ten times. This chain uses TRBV7-9 with TRBJ1-1; maybe TRBD1 (6 bases). Trimming took off 5 bases at V and 7 bases at J, with 14 bases between the two ends. Germline V gene sequence: CDR1 SEHNR, CDR2 FQNEAQ (reference sequence). The length of the CDR3 is 13 residues. CDR3 residues: CASSPGGRSEAFF. CDR3 nucleotide sequence: TGTGCCAGCAGCCCTGGGGGCAGGAGTGAAGCTTTCTTT.

The chain joins TRBV24-1 to TRBJ2-1, with D possibly TRBD1 on 5 matching bases. This CDR3 spans 12 amino acids. Germline V lookup: CDR1 KGHDR, CDR2 SFDVKD. V was shortened by 10 bases and J by 1 base, with 7 bases between the two germline ends. CDR3 loop: CATQGSYNEQFF. The CDR3 DNA sequence: TGTGCCACGCAGGGATCCTACAATGAGCAGTTCTTC.

In this sample, this clonotype turned up a few times. V is TRBV6-5 and J is TRBJ2-2; D gene ambiguous. Trimming removed 0 bases at V and 8 bases at J, with 13 bases between. This CDR3 has 15 residues. Per germline, CDR1 MNHEY and CDR2 SVGAGI. CDR3 in amino acids: CASSYSKKGAGELFF. Here the CDR3 DNA reads TGTGCCAGCAGTTACTCGAAAAAGGGTGCGGGGGAGCTGTTTTTT.

V gene TRBV5-5 combines with J gene TRBJ2-1; D is unclear. V was clipped by 4 bases and J by 0 bases, with 11 bases between them. The CDR3 is 15 amino acids. Germline V lookup: CDR1 SGHKS, CDR2 YYEKEE (reference sequence). CDR3 in amino acids: CASSRDVRSYNEQFF. The CDR3 DNA reads TGTGCCAGCAGCAGAGACGTCCGCTCCTACAATGAGCAGTTCTTC.

In its sample, this clonotype was seen a few times. The chain links TRBV7-9 to TRBJ2-5, with 10 nucleotides matching TRBD2. Germline V gene sequence: CDR1 SEHNR, CDR2 FQNEAQ (reference sequence). Trimming at V came to 5 bases and at J to 5 bases, leaving 5 bases not matched to a gene. The CDR3 runs 14 residues. CDR3 sequence: CASSRTSGGETQYF. For the CDR3, the DNA is TGTGCCAGCAGCCGGACTAGCGGAGGCGAGACCCAGTACTTC.

This chain uses TRBV19 with TRBJ2-2; D is possibly TRBD1 (6 bases). The germline V gene has CDR1 LNHDA and CDR2 SQIVND (reference sequence). The CDR3 consists of 16 residues. Trimming left V 4 bases short and J 1 base short, with 13 bases between. DNA of the CDR3: TGTGCCAGTAGTAAACCGGGACATGAGAACACCGGGGAGCTGTTTTTT. It translates to CASSKPGHENTGELFF. The entire variable domain, with the rest obtained from reference TRBV19 and TRBJ2-2, is as follows: DGGITQSPKYLFRKEGQNVTLSCEQNLNHDAMYWYRQDPGQGLRLIYYSQIVNDFQKGDIAEGYSVSREKKESFPLTVTSAQKNPTAFYLCASSKPGHENTGELFFGEGSRLTVL.